This T cell receptor (beta chain) was found in a study of molecular identifiers for immune sequencing clone quantification. TCRdb itself ran the PCR reads through MiXCR, one entry per CDR3 protein. The sample has approximately 590,000 distinct CDR3 sequences, about 25% seen once. At least ten counts were recorded for this clonotype. This CDR3 spans 13 amino acids. Trimming took off 4 bases at V and 7 bases at J, with 14 bases between the two ends. Looked up from germline, CDR1 is SEHNR and CDR2 is FQNEAQ (reference sequence). Specimen: naive CD8+ T cells from blood, with Jurkat cell RNA spiked in. Subset given: FACS-sorted CD8+CD4-CCR7+CD45RA+ naive T cells. This rearrangement joins TRBV7-9 to TRBJ2-7; D possibly corresponds to TRBD2 (7 bases). This TCR derives from a human donor in good health. Some libraries in this study had Jurkat cell RNA spiked in. The CDR3 region has the DNA TGTGCCAGCAGCTCCGGGAGGCAGGGGGAGCAGTACTTC. Translation: CASSSGRQGEQYF.